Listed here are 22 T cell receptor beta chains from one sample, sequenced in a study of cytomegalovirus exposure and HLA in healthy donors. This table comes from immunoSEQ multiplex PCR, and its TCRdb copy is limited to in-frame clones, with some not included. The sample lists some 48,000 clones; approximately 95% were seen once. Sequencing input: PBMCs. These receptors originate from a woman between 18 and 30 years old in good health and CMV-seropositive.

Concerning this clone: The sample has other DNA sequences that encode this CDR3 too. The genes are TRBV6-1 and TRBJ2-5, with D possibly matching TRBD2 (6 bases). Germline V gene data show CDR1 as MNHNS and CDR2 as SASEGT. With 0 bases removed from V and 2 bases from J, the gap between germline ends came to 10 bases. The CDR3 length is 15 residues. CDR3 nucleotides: TGTGCCAGCAGTGAAGCGGGTGGGGGGCAAGAGACCCAGTACTTC. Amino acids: CASSEAGGGQETQYF.

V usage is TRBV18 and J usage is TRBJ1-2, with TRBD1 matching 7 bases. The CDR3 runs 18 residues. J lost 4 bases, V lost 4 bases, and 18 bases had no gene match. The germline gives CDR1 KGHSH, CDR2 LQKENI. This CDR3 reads CASSREQTGFRSGYGYTF. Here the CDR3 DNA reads TGTGCCAGCTCACGAGAACAGACAGGGTTTAGGTCTGGCTATGGCTACACCTTC.

The DNA for the CDR3 is TGCAGCGTTGAGCCTCCGGACAGTAGAGACAATGAGCAGTTCTTC. Amino acid sequence: CSVEPPDSRDNEQFF. The rearrangement links TRBV29-1 to TRBJ2-1; D is perhaps TRBD1 (6 bases). Per the germline V gene, CDR1 is SQVTM and CDR2 is ANQGSEA. V lost 3 bases, J lost 5 bases, and 17 bases lay in between. This CDR3 is 15 amino acids long.

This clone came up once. CDR3 nucleotides: TGTGCCTGGAGTATTGGGCGCGATCAGAAAGCCCATCAGCCCCAGCATTTT. It specifies CAWSIGRDQKAHQPQHF. The chain recombines TRBV30 with TRBJ1-5; D is unclear. Trimming shortened V by 2 bases and J by 5 bases, and 22 bases separated the two germline ends. Germline CDR1 reads GTSNPN; CDR2 reads SVGIG (reference sequence). The CDR3 totals 17 residues. Full variable domain (outside the CDR3, taken from reference TRBV30 and TRBJ1-5): SQTIHQWPATLVQPVGSPLSLECTVEGTSNPNLYWYRQAAGRGLQLLFYSVGIGQISSEVPQNLSASRPQDRQFILSSKKLLLSDSGFYLCAWSIGRDQKAHQPQHFGDGTRLSIL.

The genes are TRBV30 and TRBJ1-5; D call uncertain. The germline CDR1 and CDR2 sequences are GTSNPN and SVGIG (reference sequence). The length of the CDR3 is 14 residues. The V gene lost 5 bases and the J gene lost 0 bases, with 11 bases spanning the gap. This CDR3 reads CAWGADFSNQPQHF. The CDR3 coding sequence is TGTGCCTGGGGAGCTGACTTTAGCAATCAGCCCCAGCATTTT. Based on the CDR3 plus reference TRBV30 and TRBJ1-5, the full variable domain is SQTIHQWPATLVQPVGSPLSLECTVEGTSNPNLYWYRQAAGRGLQLLFYSVGIGQISSEVPQNLSASRPQDRQFILSSKKLLLSDSGFYLCAWGADFSNQPQHFGDGTRLSIL.

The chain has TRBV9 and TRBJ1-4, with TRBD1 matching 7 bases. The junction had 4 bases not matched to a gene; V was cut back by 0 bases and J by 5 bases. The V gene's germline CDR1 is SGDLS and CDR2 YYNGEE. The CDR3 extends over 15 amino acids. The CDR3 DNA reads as TGTGCCAGCAGCGTAGGGTGGGGACAGAATGAAAAACTGTTTTTT. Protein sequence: CASSVGWGQNEKLFF.

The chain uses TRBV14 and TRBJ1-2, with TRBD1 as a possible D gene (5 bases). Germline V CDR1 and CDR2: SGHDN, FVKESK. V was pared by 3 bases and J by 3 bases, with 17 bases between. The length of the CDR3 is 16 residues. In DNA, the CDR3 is TGTGCCAGCAGCCAGGGGCGAAGGGCGGTTCACTATGGCTACACCTTC. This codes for CASSQGRRAVHYGYTF.

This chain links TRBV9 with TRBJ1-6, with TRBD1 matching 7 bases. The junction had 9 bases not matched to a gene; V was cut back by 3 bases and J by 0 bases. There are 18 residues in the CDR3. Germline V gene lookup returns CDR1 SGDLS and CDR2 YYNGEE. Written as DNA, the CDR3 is TGTGCCAGCAGCGGCGGACAGGACTTCAGCTCCTATAATTCACCCCTCCACTTT. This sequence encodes CASSGGQDFSSYNSPLHF.

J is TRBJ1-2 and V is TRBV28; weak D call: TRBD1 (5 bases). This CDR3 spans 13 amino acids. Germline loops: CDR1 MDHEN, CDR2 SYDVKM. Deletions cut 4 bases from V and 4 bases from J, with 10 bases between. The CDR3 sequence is CASSSGRAYGYTF. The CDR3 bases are TGTGCCAGCAGTTCTGGCAGGGCCTATGGCTACACCTTC.

CDR3 sequence (DNA): TGCAGCGTTGAGGCTGGCTCTCTCACCAAAAACATTCAGTACTTC. Translation: CSVEAGSLTKNIQYF. The chain couples TRBV29-1 to TRBJ2-4; D is undetermined. CDR1 is SQVTM and CDR2 is ANQGSEA in the germline V gene. Trimming pared 3 bases from V and 2 bases from J, leaving 14 bases between. The CDR3 totals 15 residues. Full variable domain (outside the CDR3, taken from reference TRBV29-1 and TRBJ2-4): SAVISQKPSRDICQRGTSLTIQCQVDSQVTMMFWYRQQPGQSLTLIATANQGSEATYESGFVIDKFPISRPNLTFSTLTVSNMSPEDSSIYLCSVEAGSLTKNIQYFGAGTRLSVL.

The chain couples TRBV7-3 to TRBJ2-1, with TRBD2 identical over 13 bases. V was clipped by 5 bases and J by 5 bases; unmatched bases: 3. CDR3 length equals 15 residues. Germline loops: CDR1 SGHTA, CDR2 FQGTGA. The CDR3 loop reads CASSLLAGGDNEQFF. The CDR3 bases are TGTGCCAGCAGCCTACTAGCGGGAGGGGACAATGAGCAGTTCTTC.

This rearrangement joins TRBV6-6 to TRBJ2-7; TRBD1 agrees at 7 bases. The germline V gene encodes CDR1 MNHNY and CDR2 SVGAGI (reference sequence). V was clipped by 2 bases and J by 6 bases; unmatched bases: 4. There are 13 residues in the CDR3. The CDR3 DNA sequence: TGTGCCAGCAGTTACCTGACAGGGAGCGAGCAGTACTTC. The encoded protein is CASSYLTGSEQYF.

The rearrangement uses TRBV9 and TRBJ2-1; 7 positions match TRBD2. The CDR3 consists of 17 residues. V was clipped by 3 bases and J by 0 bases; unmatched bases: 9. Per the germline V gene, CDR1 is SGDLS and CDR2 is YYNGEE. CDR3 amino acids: CASSASKAGISYNEQFF. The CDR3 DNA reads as TGTGCCAGCAGCGCTAGCAAAGCGGGGATCTCCTACAATGAGCAGTTCTTC. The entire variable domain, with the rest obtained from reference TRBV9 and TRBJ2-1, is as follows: DSGVTQTPKHLITATGQRVTLRCSPRSGDLSVYWYQQSLDQGLQFLIQYYNGEERAKGNILERFSAQQFPDLHSELNLSSLELGDSALYFCASSASKAGISYNEQFFGPGTRLTVL.

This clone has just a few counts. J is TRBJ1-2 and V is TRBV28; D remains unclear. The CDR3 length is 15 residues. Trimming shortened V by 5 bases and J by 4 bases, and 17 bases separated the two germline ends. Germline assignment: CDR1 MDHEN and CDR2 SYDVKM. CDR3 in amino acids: CASSSPGRSRYGYTF. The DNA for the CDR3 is TGTGCCAGCAGTAGCCCCGGTAGAAGCCGCTATGGCTACACCTTC.

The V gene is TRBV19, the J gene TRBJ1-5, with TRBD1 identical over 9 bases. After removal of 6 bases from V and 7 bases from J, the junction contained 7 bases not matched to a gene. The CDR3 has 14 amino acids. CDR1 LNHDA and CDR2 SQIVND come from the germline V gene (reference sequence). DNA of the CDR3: TGTGCCAGTAGCGACAGGGGGGAGGGCCAGCCCCAGCATTTT. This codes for CASSDRGEGQPQHF.

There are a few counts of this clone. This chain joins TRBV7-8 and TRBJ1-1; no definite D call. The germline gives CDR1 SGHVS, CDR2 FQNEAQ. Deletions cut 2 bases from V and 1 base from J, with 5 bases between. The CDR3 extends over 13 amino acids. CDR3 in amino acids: CASSLRRNTEAFF. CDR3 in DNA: TGTGCCAGCAGCTTAAGGAGGAACACTGAAGCTTTCTTT.

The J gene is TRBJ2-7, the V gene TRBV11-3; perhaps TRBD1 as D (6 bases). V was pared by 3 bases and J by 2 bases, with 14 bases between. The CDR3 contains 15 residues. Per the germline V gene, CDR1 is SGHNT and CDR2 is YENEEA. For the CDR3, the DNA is TGTGCCAGCAGCTTGGAAACAGGGCCCACCTACGAGCAGTACTTC. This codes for CASSLETGPTYEQYF.

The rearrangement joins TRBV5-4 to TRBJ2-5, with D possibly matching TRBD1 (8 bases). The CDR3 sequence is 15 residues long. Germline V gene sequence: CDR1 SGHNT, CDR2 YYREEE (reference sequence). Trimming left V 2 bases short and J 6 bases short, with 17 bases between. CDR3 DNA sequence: TGTGCCAGCAGCTTAGGTGGACAGGGAGGGAAGACCCAGTACTTC. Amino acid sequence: CASSLGGQGGKTQYF. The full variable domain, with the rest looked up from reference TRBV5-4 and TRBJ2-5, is ETGVTQSPTHLIKTRGQQVTLRCSSQSGHNTVSWYQQALGQGPQFIFQYYREEENGRGNFPPRFSGLQFPNYSSELNVNALELDDSALYLCASSLGGQGGKTQYFGPGTRLLVL.

CDR3 amino acids: CASSPLAGARSSTDTQYF. The CDR3 DNA reads TGTGCCAGCTCACCTTTGGCGGGAGCCCGTTCGAGCACAGATACGCAGTATTTT. V usage is TRBV18 and J usage is TRBJ2-3, with 7 bases aligning to TRBD2. Losses at the gene ends were 3 bases for V and 0 bases for J; bases not matched to a gene: 12. Germline V CDR1 and CDR2: KGHSH, LQKENI. The length of the CDR3 is 18 residues. The full variable domain, completed using reference TRBV18 and TRBJ2-3, is NAGVMQNPRHLVRRRGQEARLRCSPMKGHSHVYWYRQLPEEGLKFMVYLQKENIIDESGMPKERFSAEFPKEGPSILRIQQVVRGDSAAYFCASSPLAGARSSTDTQYFGPGTRLTVL.

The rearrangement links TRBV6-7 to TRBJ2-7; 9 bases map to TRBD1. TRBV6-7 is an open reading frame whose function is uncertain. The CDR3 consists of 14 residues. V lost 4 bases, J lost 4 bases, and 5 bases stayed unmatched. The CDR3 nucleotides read TGTGCCAGCAGTTTCCGGGACAGGGAATACGAGCAGTACTTC. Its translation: CASSFRDREYEQYF.

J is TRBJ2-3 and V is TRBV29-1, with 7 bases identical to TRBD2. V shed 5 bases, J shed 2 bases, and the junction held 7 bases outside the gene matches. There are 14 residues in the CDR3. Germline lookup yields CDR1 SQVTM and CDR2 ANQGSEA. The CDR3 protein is CSVKSGTTTDTQYF. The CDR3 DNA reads TGCAGCGTTAAGAGCGGGACCACCACAGATACGCAGTATTTT.

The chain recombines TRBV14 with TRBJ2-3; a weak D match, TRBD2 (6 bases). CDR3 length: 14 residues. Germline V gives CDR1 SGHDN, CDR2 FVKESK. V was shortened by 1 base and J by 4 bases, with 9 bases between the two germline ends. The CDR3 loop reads CASSQVGGSDTQYF. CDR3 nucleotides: TGTGCCAGCAGCCAAGTGGGAGGTTCAGATACGCAGTATTTT.